This T cell receptor (beta chain) is drawn from a study of shared clonotypes between healthy human individuals (dated by TCRdb to the early 2020s). For the wider study: Two women and a few men aged 18 to 49 years were included in the cohort. For each donor, three plates each were used for CD4 naive and CD4 memory, two plates were used for CD8 naive, and one plate was used for CD8 memory. The study deeply sequenced blood TCR repertoires of 5 or 6 healthy adults to estimate repertoire size and the extent of clonotype sharing between individuals. To increase sequencing depth and limit assay-specific biases, TCR repertoire library preparation and sequencing were carried out by different laboratories using diverse techniques. Per donor, leukapheresis produced somewhere between about 0.85 and 10 billion PBMCs. Broader findings and caveats from the paper: Sampling was restricted to blood, and TCR repertoires in tissues likely differ from the TCR repertoires found in blood. The small number of donors limited the genetic and exposure-history diversity represented. When four donors were compared, the shared fraction of clonotypes was around 4.6% for naive CD4, about 4% for naive CD8, 2.3% for memory CD4, and approximately 0.4% for memory CD8. Compared with non-shared clonotypes, the clonotypes found in all four sorted-subset donors had higher generation probabilities. Larger estimated clonotype richness was generally found for naive subsets than for memory subsets. Based on pairwise subsampling, the degree of clonotype sharing among donors was expected to be affected by sequencing depth. Incomplete sequencing was indicated by rarefaction of sorted-subset datasets, despite the large sequencing depth.

The germline V and J ends show losses of 3 bases and 0 bases respectively, and no gene match explains 6 bases of the junction. The CDR3, cysteine through phenylalanine, is 18 amino acids long. Only the CDR3 region is kept as DNA, spanning 54 bases read in frame from base 1. From a lookup of the germline V gene, CDR1 and CDR2 are KGHSH and LQKENI. The donors were healthy, HIV-negative adults who had no recently reported acute infections or vaccinations. Only Caucasian adults living in Nashville, Tennessee, USA were represented among the donors. CD4+ T cells were enriched by magnetic negative selection, after which naive cells were positively selected on CD45RA and the negative fraction was taken as the memory subset. Blood was obtained by leukapheresis, after which PBMCs were separated by Ficoll-Histopaque density gradient centrifugation and cryopreserved in liquid nitrogen vapor phase. Analytical flow cytometry was used to check the purity and quantity of every magnetically sorted T cell population. Each sorted fraction had its genomic DNA isolated and then quantified by UV absorbance on a Nanodrop 2000c.

Remarks on this clone: The antigen it binds to is not known. Base quality data are lacking; no much larger clone is found one base away.

Using the deep immunoSEQ assay, TCR CDR3 regions were amplified from genomic DNA by multiplex PCR. For each cell subset, the extracted genomic DNA was distributed evenly across all wells of several immunoSEQ 96-well plates, and each plate served as one replicate. For sorted subsets, each replicate PCR was loaded with roughly 190 ng genomic DNA, equivalent to some 27,000 T cell genomes. Purified libraries were measured with a Qubit 3.0 fluorometer, size-checked on a Bioanalyzer 2100, and measured again with the KAPA Library Quantification kit. A separate single-read 150-cycle Illumina NextSeq 550 flow cell was used to sequence each immunoSEQ 96-well plate. Per the source publication's procedure: Because the immunoSEQ output included only junctional sequences and no quality scores, the filtering could not be the same as the filtering used for full-length reads. To assign V/J genes and CDR3, sequences were annotated against IMGT germline references using PyIR, a Python wrapper for IgBLAST v1.9. Reads were filtered out if the reads had weak V/J assignments (E-value above 1e-6), no CDR3, stop codons, out-of-frame junctions, or ambiguous translated residues. V3J clonotypes were defined as sequences sharing an identical inferred V gene, J gene, and CDR3 amino acid sequence. The percentage overlap between two repertoires was calculated by dividing the number of shared unique clonotypes by the size of the smaller repertoire. Repertoire richness was assessed with RTK rarefaction, the Chao1 estimator, and Recon v2.1 estimates of unobserved clonotypes. Generation probabilities for all TCRbeta clonotypes obtained by the gDNA method from a few donors were computed using OLGA. Entries here come from immuneACCESS through TCRdb and include only in-frame sequences with V and J called. Some clones fail to appear in such tables; in the studies checked, an unresolved V gene covers under half of the shortfall, and the cause of the remainder is unknown. V and J calls and clone size are given by that table; D and trimming were obtained from the DNA. The sample records about 2.4 million clones, 90% to 95% of which are singletons. Jointly, the top ten make up around 0.37% of the sample.

This sequence was found in a man aged 18 to 29 in good health. Some clones in this sample may be carry-over from other donors' samples. Sequencing was performed on naive CD4+ T cells from PBMCs. The sample's cell subset or site label is to be understood as: CD45RA+ positively selected. The V gene is TRBV18 and the J gene is TRBJ2-6; 9 bases in the junction line up with TRBD2. The DNA reads TGTGCCAGCTCACCCCCTAGCGGGGATCTCTCTGGGGCCAACGTCCTGACTTTC. Its protein product is CASSPPSGDLSGANVLTF.